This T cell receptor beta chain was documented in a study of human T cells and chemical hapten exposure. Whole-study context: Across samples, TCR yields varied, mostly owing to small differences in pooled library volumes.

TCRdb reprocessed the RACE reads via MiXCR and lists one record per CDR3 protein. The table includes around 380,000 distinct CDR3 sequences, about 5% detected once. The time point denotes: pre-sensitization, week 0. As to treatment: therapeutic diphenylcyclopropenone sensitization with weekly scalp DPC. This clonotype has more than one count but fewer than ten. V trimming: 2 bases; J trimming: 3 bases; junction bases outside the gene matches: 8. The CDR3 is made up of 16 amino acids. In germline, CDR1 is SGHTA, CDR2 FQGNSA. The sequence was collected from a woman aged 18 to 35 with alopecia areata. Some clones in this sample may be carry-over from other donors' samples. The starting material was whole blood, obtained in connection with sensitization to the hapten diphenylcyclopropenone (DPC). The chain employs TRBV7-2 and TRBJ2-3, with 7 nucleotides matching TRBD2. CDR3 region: CASSLKGRGDTDTQYF. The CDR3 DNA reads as TGTGCCAGCAGCTTAAAGGGGAGGGGTGATACAGATACGCAGTATTTT.